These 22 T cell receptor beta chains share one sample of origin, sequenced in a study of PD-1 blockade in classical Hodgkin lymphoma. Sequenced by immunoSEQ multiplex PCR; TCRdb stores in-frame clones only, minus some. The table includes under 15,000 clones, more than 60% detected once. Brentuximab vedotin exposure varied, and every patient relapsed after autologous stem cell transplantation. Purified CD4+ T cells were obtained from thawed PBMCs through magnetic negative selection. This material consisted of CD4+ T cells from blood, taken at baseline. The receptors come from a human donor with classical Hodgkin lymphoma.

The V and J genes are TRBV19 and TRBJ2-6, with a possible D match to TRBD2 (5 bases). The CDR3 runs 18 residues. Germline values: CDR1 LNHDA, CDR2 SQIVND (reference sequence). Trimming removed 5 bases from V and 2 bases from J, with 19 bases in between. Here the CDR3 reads CASSVQRESVAGANVLTF. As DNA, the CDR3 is TGTGCCAGTAGTGTGCAGAGGGAGTCGGTGGCTGGGGCCAACGTCCTGACTTTC.

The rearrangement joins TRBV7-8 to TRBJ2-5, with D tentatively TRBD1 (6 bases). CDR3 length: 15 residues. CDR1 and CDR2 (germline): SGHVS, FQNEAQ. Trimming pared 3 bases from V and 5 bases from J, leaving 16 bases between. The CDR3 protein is CASSLQGWGQETQYF. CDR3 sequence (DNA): TGTGCCAGCAGCTTGCAAGGGTGGGGGCAGGAGACCCAGTACTTC.

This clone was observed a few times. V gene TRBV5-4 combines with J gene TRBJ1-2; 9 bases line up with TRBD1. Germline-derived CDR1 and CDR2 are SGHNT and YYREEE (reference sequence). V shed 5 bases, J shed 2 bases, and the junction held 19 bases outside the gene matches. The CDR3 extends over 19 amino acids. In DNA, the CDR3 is TGTGCCAGCAGTTCCCGGGTCGATGGACAGGGGATCCCCAACTATGGCTACACCTTC. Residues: CASSSRVDGQGIPNYGYTF.

CDR3 bases: TGTGCCAGCAGTCGGGACGGAGGAGGGGAGACCCAGTACTTC. This codes for CASSRDGGGETQYF. V and J are TRBV6-6 and TRBJ2-5; TRBD2 might be the D (6 bases). The CDR3 spans 14 residues. Trimming removed 5 bases at V and 5 bases at J, with 15 bases between. Germline V gene data show CDR1 as MNHNY and CDR2 as SVGAGI (reference sequence).

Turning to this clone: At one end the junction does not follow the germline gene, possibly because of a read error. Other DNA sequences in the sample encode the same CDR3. CDR3 coding DNA: TGTGCCAGTAGTATAGCAGGGGGAGTTGATCAGCCTCAGCATTTT. Its translation: CASSIAGGVDQPQHF. V is TRBV19 and J is TRBJ1-5, with 7 bases that match TRBD1. Per germline, CDR1 LNHDA and CDR2 SQIVND (reference sequence). CDR3 size: 15 residues. The variable domain in full, with the rest retrieved from reference TRBV19 and TRBJ1-5, is DGGITQSPKYLFRKEGQNVTLSCEQNLNHDAMYWYRQDPGQGLRLIYYSQIVNDFQKGDIAEGYSVSREKKESFPLTVTSAQKNPTAFYLCASSIAGGVDQPQHFGDGTRLSIL.

The CDR3 DNA is TGTGCCAGCAGTTACGCCTGGGGACAGTCGAATTCACCCCTCCACTTT. It specifies CASSYAWGQSNSPLHF. This chain uses TRBV6-5 with TRBJ1-6; 7 positions agree with TRBD1. CDR3 length: 16 amino acids. CDR1 and CDR2 (germline): MNHEY, SVGAGI. Trimming at V came to 2 bases and at J to 7 bases, leaving 8 bases not matched to a gene.

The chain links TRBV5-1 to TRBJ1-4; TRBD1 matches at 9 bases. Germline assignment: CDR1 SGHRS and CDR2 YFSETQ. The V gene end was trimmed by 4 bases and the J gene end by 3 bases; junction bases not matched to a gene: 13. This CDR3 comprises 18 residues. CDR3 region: CASSQDRGNPEANEKLFF. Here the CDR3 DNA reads TGCGCCAGCAGCCAGGACAGGGGAAACCCAGAGGCTAATGAAAAACTGTTTTTT.

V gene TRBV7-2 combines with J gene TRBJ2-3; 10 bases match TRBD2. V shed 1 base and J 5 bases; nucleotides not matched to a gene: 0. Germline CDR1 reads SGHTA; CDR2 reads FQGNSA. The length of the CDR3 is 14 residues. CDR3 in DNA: TGTGCCAGCAGCTTAGTAGCGGGGGGAGATACGCAGTATTTT. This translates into CASSLVAGGDTQYF. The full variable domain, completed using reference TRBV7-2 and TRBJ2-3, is GAGVSQSPSNKVTEKGKDVELRCDPISGHTALYWYRQSLGQGLEFLIYFQGNSAPDKSGLPSDRFSAERTGGSVSTLTIQRTQQEDSAVYLCASSLVAGGDTQYFGPGTRLTVL.

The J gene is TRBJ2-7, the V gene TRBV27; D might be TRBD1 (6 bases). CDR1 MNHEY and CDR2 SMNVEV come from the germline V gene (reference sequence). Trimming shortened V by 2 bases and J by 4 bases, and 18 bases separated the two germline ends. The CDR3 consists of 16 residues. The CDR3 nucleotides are TGTGCCAGCAGTTTACTTGGGACAAGGATTTGGTACGAGCAGTACTTC. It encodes CASSLLGTRIWYEQYF.

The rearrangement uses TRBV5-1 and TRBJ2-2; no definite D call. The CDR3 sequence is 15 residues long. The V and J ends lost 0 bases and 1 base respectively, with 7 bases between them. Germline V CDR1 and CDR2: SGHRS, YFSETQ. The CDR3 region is CASSLAAQNTGELFF. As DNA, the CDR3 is TGCGCCAGCAGCTTGGCCGCACAGAACACCGGGGAGCTGTTTTTT.

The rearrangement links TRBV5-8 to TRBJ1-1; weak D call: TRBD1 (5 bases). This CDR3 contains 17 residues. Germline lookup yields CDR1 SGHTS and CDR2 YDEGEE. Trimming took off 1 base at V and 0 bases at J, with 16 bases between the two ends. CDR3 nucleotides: TGTGCCAGCAGCTTGTCCTGGGGGGGAGGCCTGAACACTGAAGCTTTCTTT. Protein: CASSLSWGGGLNTEAFF.

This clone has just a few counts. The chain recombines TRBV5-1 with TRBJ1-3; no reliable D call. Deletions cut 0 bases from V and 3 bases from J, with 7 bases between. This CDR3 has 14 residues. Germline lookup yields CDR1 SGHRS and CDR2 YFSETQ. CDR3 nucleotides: TGCGCCAGCAGCTTGGCCGCCCGTGGAAACACCATATATTTT. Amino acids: CASSLAARGNTIYF.

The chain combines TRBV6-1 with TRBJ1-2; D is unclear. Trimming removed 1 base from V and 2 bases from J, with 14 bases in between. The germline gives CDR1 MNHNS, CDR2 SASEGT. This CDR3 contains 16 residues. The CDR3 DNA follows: TGTGCCAGCAGTGAAGTTGGGCAGCCGAGAAACTATGGCTACACCTTC. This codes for CASSEVGQPRNYGYTF.

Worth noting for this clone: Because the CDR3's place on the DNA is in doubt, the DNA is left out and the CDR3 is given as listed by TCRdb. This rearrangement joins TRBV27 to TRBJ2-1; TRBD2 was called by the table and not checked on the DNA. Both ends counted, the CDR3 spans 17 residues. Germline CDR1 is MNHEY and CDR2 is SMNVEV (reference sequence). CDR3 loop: CAYSCCRAGGYYNEQFF.

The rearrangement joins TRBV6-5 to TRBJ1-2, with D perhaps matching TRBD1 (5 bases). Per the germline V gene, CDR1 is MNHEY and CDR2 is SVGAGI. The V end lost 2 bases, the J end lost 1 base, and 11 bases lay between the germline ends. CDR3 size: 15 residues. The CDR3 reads CASSYGGTINYGYTF. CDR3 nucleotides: TGTGCCAGCAGTTACGGGGGAACTATTAACTATGGCTACACCTTC.

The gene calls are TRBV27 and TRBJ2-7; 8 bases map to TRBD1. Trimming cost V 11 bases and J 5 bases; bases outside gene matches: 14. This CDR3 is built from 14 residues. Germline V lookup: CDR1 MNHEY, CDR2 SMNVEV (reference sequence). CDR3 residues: CAGPGGAIDNEQYF. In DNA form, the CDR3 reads TGTGCCGGGCCAGGGGGCGCGATCGACAACGAGCAGTACTTC.

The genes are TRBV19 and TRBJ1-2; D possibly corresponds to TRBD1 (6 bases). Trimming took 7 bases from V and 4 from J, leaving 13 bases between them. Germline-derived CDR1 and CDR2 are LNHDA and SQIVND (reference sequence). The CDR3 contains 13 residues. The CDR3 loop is CASIPTGTYGYTF. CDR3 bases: TGTGCCAGTATTCCAACAGGGACCTATGGCTACACCTTC.

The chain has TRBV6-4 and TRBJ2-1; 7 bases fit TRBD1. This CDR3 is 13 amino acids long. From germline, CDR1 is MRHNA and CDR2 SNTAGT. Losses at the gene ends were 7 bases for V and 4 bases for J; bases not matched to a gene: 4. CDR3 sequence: CASTGQFYNEQFF. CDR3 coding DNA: TGTGCCAGCACGGGACAGTTTTACAATGAGCAGTTCTTC.

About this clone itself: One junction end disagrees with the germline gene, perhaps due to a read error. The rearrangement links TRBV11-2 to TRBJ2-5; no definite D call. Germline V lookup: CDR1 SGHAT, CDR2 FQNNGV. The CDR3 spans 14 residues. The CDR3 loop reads CASSSGIRPEAQYF. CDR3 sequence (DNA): TGTGCCAGCAGCTCCGGCATTCGTCCAGAGGCCCAGTACTTC.

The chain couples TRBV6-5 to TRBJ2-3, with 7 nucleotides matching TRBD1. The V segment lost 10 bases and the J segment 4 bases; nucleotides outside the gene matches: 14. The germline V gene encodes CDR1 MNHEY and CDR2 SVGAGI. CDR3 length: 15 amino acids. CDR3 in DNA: TGTGCCACGCGCAGACAGGGCAGATCGGCAGATACGCAGTATTTT. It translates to CATRRQGRSADTQYF.

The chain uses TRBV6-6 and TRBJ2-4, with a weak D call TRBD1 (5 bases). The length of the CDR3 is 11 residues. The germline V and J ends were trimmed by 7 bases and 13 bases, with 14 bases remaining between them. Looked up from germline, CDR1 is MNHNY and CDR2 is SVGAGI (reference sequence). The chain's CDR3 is CASTQRRQQYF. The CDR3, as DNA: TGTGCCAGCACCCAACGCAGACAGCAGTACTTC.

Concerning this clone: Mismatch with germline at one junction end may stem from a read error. The CDR3: CASSARHVPYPFPGNTIYF. CDR3 bases: TGTGCTAGCAGCGCCCGACACGTACCCTATCCCTTCCCTGGAAACACCATATATTTT. The rearrangement joins TRBV7-7 to TRBJ1-3; D unclear. Germline V lookup: CDR1 SSHAT, CDR2 FNYEAQ (reference sequence). CDR3 length: 19 amino acids. Filled out from reference TRBV7-7 and TRBJ1-3, the complete variable domain reads GAGVSQSPRYKVTKRGQDVTLRCDPISSHATLYWYQQALGQGPEFLTYFNYEAQPDKSGLPSDRFSAERPEGSISTLTIQRTEQRDSAMYRCASSARHVPYPFPGNTIYFGEGSWLTVV.